These T cell receptor beta chains were read from a single sample in a study of patients and donors after allogeneic stem cell transplantation. MiXCR, run by TCRdb on the RT-PCR reads, gives a single entry per CDR3 protein. The sample contains some 60,000 distinct CDR3 sequences, about 14% of which appear only once. Input material: blood, either unsorted or a sorted T cell fraction (not recorded which). These receptors were collected from a human donor who was either an allogeneic HSCT recipient or a stem cell or donor lymphocyte infusion donor (not recorded which). It is not recorded whose cells these are; they may come from a transplant donor. Each CDR3 is given with its conserved first and last residue. D genes are given only for firm matches. The size field is filled for only some rows; it gives once, few, many or a size class.

v_call: TRBV25-1; j_call: TRBJ2-1; d_call: TRBD2; clone_size: .; cdr3_nt: TGTGCCAGCAGTGAATTGGGGACTAGCGGCAATGAGCAGTTCTTC; cdr3_aa: CASSELGTSGNEQFF
v_call: TRBV6-5; j_call: TRBJ1-2; d_call: TRBD1; clone_size: many; cdr3_nt: TGTGCCAGCAGTTACCAGGAACAGGGGATCGGCTATGGCTACACCTTC; cdr3_aa: CASSYQEQGIGYGYTF
v_call: TRBV5-1; j_call: TRBJ2-4; d_call: TRBD1; clone_size: few; cdr3_nt: TGCGCCAGCAGCTCGGGACAGGGGCAAGCAAAAAACATTCAGTACTTC; cdr3_aa: CASSSGQGQAKNIQYF
v_call: TRBV7-9; j_call: TRBJ2-1; d_call: TRBD1; clone_size: few; cdr3_nt: TGTGCCAGCAGCTTAGCGGGACAGGGAAATGAGCAGTTCTTC; cdr3_aa: CASSLAGQGNEQFF
v_call: TRBV15; j_call: TRBJ2-7; d_call: TRBD2; clone_size: .; cdr3_nt: TGTGCCACCAGCAGCTTAGCGGGAGGGCCGTACGAGCAGTACTTC; cdr3_aa: CATSSLAGGPYEQYF
v_call: TRBV19; j_call: TRBJ1-5; d_call: .; clone_size: many; cdr3_nt: TGTGCCAGTAGTCCGATAATCTATAGCAATCAGCCCCAGCATTTT; cdr3_aa: CASSPIIYSNQPQHF
v_call: TRBV27; j_call: TRBJ2-7; d_call: TRBD1; clone_size: few; cdr3_nt: TGTGCCAGCAGTTCCAGGGACAGGGATCTCGAGCAGTACTTC; cdr3_aa: CASSSRDRDLEQYF
v_call: TRBV5-6; j_call: TRBJ2-7; d_call: .; clone_size: many; cdr3_nt: TGTGCCAGCAGCCCTGAGCAGGCCTATACCTACGAGCAGTACTTC; cdr3_aa: CASSPEQAYTYEQYF
v_call: TRBV10-3; j_call: TRBJ2-7; d_call: TRBD1; clone_size: few; cdr3_nt: TGTGCCATCAGTGCGGGCCCGGGACAGGGCTACGAGCAGTACTTC; cdr3_aa: CAISAGPGQGYEQYF
v_call: TRBV14; j_call: TRBJ1-1; d_call: .; clone_size: many; cdr3_nt: TGTGCCAGCAGCCAGTTTTCCAGGGCTCCCCTGAGCGCTGAAGCTTTCTTT; cdr3_aa: CASSQFSRAPLSAEAFF
v_call: TRBV5-6; j_call: TRBJ2-1; d_call: TRBD2; clone_size: .; cdr3_nt: TGTGCCAGCAGCCTAGCGGGAGTTGAGCAGTTCTTC; cdr3_aa: CASSLAGVEQFF
v_call: TRBV29-1; j_call: TRBJ2-1; d_call: .; clone_size: many; cdr3_nt: TGCAGCGTTGAGCGGGAAGTGGGCTATTCCTACAATGAGCAGTTCTTC; cdr3_aa: CSVEREVGYSYNEQFF
v_call: TRBV7-3; j_call: TRBJ2-1; d_call: TRBD2; clone_size: .; cdr3_nt: TGTGCCAGCAGCCTTAGCGGGAGATCCTACAATGAGCAGTTCTTC; cdr3_aa: CASSLSGRSYNEQFF
v_call: TRBV7-6; j_call: TRBJ2-3; d_call: TRBD2; clone_size: many; cdr3_nt: TGTGCCAGCAGCCCAGGACTAGCCCCAGATACGCAGTATTTT; cdr3_aa: CASSPGLAPDTQYF
v_call: TRBV24-1; j_call: TRBJ2-3; d_call: .; clone_size: many; cdr3_nt: TGTGCCACCAGGCATGGGCCACACACAGATACGCAGTATTTT; cdr3_aa: CATRHGPHTDTQYF
v_call: TRBV20-1; j_call: TRBJ1-1; d_call: TRBD1; clone_size: many; cdr3_nt: TGCAGTGCTGTCAGGGGAGACAGGGTCACTGAAGCTTTCTTT; cdr3_aa: CSAVRGDRVTEAFF